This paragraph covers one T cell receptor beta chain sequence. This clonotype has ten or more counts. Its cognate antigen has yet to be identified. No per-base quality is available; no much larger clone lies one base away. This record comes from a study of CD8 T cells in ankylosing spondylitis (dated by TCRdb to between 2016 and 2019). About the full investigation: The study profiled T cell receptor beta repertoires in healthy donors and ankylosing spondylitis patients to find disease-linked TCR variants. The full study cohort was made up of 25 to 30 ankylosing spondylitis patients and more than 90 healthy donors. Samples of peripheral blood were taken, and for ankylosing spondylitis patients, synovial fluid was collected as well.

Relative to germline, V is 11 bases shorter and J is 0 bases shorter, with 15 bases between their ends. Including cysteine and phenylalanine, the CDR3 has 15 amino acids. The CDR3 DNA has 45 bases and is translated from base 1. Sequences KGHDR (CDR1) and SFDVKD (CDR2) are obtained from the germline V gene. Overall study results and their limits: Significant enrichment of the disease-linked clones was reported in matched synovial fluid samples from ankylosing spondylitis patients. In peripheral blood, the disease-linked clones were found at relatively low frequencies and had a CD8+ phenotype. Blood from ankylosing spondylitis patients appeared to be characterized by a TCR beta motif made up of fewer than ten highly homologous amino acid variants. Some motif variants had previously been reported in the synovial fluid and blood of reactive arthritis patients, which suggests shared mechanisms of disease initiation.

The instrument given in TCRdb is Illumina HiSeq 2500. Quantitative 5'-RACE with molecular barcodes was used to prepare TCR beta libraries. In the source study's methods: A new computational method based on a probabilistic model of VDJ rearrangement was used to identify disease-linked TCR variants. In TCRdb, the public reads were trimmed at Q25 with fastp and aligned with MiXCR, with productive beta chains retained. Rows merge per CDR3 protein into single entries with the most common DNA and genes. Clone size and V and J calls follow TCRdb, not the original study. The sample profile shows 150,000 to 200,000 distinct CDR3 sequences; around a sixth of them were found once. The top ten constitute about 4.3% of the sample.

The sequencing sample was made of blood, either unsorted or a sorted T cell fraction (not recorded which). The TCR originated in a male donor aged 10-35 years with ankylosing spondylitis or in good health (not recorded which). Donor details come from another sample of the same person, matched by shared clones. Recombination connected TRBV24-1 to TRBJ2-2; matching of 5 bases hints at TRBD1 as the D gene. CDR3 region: CASPTDRANTGELFF. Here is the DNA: TGTGCCAGCCCGACCGACAGAGCGAACACCGGGGAGCTGTTTTTT.